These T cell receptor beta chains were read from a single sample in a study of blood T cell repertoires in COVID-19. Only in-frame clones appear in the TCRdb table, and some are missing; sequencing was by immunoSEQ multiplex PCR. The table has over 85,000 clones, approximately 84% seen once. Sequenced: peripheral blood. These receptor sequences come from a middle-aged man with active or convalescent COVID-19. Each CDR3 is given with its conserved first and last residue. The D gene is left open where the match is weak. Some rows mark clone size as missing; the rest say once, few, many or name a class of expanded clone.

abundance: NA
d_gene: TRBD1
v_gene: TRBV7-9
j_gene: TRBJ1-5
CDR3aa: CASSPTGVQPQHF
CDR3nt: TGTGCCAGCAGCCCTACAGGGGTTCAGCCCCAGCATTTT

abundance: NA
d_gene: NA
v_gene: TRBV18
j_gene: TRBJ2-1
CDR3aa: CASSSNGGNEQFF
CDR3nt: TGTGCCAGCTCATCAAACGGGGGCAATGAGCAGTTCTTC

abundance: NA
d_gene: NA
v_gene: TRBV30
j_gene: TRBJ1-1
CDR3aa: CASTTPGSNTEAFF
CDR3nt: TGTGCCTCCACGACACCAGGCTCGAACACTGAAGCTTTCTTT

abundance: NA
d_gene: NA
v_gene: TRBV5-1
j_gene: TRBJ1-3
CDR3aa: CASSRDSSTGNTIYF
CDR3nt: TGCGCCAGCAGCCGCGACAGTTCGACCGGAAACACCATATATTTT

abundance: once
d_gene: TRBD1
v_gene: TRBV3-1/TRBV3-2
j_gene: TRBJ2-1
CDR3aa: CASSHGGPGGFYNEQFF
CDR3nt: TGTGCCAGCAGCCATGGCGGGCCAGGGGGTTTTTACAATGAGCAGTTCTTC

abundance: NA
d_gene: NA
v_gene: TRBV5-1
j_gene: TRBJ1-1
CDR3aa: CASSIAGRSGLNTEAFF
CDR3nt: TGCGCCAGCAGCATAGCGGGACGCTCTGGGTTGAACACTGAAGCTTTCTTT

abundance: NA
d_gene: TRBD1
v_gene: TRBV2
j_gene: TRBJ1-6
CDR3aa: CARKDRENSPLHF
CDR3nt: TGTGCCAGGAAGGACAGGGAGAATTCACCCCTCCACTTT

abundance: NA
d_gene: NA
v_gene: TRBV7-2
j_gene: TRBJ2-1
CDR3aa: CASSRVWENEQFF
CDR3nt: TGTGCCAGCAGCCGCGTCTGGGAGAATGAGCAGTTCTTC

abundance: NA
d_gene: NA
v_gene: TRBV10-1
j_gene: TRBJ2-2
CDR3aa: CASITDTRPGGPEDTGELFF
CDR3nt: TGCGCCAGCATCACGGATACACGTCCCGGGGGGCCCGAGGACACCGGGGAGCTGTTTTTT

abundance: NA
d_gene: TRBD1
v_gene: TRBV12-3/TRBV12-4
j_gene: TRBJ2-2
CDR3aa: CATRTGQAGELFF
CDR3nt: TGTGCCACAAGGACAGGGCAAGCCGGGGAGCTGTTTTTT

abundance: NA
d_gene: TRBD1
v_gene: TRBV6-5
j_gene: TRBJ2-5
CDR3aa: CASSPGQGQLETQYF
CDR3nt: TGTGCCAGCAGTCCGGGACAGGGGCAACTGGAGACCCAGTACTTC

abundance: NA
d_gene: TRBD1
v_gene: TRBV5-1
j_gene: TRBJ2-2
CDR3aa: CASSEGQLNTGELFF
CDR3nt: TGCGCCAGCAGCGAGGGACAGTTGAACACCGGGGAGCTGTTTTTT

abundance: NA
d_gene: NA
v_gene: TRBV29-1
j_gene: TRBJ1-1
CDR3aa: CSVIQGGNTEAFF
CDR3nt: TGCAGCGTAATACAGGGTGGGAACACTGAAGCTTTCTTT

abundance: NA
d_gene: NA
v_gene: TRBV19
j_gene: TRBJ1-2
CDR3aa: CASSISRSGGYTF
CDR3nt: TGTGCCAGTAGTATATCCCGGTCCGGTGGCTACACCTTC

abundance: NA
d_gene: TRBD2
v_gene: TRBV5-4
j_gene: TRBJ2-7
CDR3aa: CASSLTSGGAGMLNEQYF
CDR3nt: TGTGCCAGCAGCTTGACTAGCGGGGGTGCCGGGATGCTAAACGAGCAGTACTTC

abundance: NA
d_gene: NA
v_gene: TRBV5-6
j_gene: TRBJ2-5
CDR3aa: CASSPSGRGETQYF
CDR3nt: TGTGCCAGCAGCCCCTCGGGGAGGGGGGAGACCCAGTACTTC

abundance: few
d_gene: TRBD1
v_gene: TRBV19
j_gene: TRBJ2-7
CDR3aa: CASSLQGAAGQYF
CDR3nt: TGTGCCAGTAGCCTTCAGGGGGCCGCGGGGCAGTACTTC

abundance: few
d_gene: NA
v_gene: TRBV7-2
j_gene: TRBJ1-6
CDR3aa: CASSLLEGGAYNSPLHF
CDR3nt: TGTGCCAGCAGCTTACTGGAGGGAGGCGCCTATAATTCACCCCTCCACTTT

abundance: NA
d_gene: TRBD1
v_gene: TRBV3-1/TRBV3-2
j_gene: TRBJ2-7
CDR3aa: CASSLPTGGLYEQYF
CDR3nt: TGTGCCAGCAGCCTCCCGACAGGGGGCTTATACGAGCAGTACTTC

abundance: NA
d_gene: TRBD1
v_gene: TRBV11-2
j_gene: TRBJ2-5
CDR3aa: CASSPRQGPGETQYF
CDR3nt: TGTGCCAGCAGCCCTAGACAGGGTCCAGGAGAGACCCAGTACTTC

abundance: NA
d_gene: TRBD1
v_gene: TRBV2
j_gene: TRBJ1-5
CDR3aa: CASRTATGGNYQPQHF
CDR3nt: TGTGCCAGCAGGACCGCGACAGGGGGGAACTATCAGCCCCAGCATTTT

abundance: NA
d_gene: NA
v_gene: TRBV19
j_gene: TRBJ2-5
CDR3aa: CASSIAGGQETQYF
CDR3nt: TGTGCCAGTAGTATAGCGGGTGGCCAAGAGACCCAGTACTTC

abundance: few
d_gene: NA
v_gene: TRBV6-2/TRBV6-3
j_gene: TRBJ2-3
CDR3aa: CASSYRSRGPSTDTQYF
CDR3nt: TGTGCCAGCAGTTACCGTTCCAGGGGCCCTAGCACAGATACGCAGTATTTT